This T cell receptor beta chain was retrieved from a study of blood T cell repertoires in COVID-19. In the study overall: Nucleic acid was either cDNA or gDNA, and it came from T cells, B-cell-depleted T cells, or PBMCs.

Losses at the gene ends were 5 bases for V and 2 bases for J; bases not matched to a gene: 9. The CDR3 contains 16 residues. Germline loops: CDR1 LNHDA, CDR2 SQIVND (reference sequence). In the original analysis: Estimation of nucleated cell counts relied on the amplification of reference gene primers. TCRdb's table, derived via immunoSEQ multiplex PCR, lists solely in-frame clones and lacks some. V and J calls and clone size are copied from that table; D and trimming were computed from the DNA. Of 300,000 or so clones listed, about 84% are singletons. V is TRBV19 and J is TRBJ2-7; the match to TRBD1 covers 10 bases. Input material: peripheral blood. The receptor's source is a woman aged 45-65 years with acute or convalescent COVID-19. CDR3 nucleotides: TGTGCCAGTAGTCCCAGAGGGACAGGGGCCCCCTACGAGCAGTACTTC. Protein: CASSPRGTGAPYEQYF.